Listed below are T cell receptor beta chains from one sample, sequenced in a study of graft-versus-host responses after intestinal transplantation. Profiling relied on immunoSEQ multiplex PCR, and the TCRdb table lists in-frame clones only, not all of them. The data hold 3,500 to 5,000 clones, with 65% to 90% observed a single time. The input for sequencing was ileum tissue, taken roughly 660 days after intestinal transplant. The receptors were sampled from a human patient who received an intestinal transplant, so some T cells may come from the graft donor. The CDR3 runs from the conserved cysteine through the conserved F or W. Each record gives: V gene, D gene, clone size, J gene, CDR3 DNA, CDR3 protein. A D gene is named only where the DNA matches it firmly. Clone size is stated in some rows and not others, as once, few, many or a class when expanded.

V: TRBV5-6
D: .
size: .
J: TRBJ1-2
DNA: TGTGCCAGCAGCTTACCTGGCTATGGCTACACCTTC
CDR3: CASSLPGYGYTF

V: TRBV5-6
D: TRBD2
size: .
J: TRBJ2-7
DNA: TGTGCCAGCACCACGAAGCGGGGGGCCTCCCTCTACGAGCAGTACTTC
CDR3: CASTTKRGASLYEQYF

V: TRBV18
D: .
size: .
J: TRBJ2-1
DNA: TGTGCCAGCTCACCGGGGCGGAATGAGCAGTTCTTC
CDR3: CASSPGRNEQFF

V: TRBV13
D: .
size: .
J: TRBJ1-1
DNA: TGTGCCAGCAGCTCAGGGCTAAGAGGCACTGAAGCTTTCTTT
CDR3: CASSSGLRGTEAFF

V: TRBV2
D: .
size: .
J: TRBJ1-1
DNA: TGTGCCAGCAGCAAGGGACAGAACACTGAAGCTTTCTTT
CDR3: CASSKGQNTEAFF

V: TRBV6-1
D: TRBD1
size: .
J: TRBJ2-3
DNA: TGTGCCAGCAGATATTCCGGGACAGCCACAGATACGCAGTATTTT
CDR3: CASRYSGTATDTQYF

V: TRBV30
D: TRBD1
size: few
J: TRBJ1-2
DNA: TGTGCCTGGAACCCAGGGGGCCCCTTCTATGGCTACACCTTC
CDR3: CAWNPGGPFYGYTF

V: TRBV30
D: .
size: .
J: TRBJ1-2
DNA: TGTGCCTGGAGTGTACAGTTTGGGGGCTACACCTTC
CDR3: CAWSVQFGGYTF

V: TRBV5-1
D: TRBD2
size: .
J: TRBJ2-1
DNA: TGCGCCAGCAGCGCGTCTAGCGGGGGGTACAATGAGCAGTTCTTC
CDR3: CASSASSGGYNEQFF

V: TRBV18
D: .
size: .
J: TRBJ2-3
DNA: TGTGCCAGCTCAACTGAGGGAGATACGCAGTATTTT
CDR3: CASSTEGDTQYF

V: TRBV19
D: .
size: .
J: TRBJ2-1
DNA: TGTGCCAGTAGTATAGGACTAAGCTCCTACAATGAGCAGTTCTTC
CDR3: CASSIGLSSYNEQFF

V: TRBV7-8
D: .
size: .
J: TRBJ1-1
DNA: TGTGCCAGCAGCTTAGGCGGCGCCAGGGACACTGAAGCTTTCTTT
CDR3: CASSLGGARDTEAFF

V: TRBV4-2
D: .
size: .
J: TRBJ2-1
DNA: TGTGCCAGCAGCCAAGATCGGGGTGGGGTCAATGAGCAGTTCTTC
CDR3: CASSQDRGGVNEQFF

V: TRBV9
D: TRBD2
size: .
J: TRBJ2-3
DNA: TGTGCCAGCAGCGTGGGTATAAGCGGGGCCGGGGATACGCAGTATTTT
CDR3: CASSVGISGAGDTQYF

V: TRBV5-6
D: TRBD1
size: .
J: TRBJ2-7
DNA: TGTGCCAGCAGCCCCCTGACAGGGAATAGGTACGAGCAGTACTTC
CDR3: CASSPLTGNRYEQYF

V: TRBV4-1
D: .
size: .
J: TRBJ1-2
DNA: TGCGCCAGCAGCCAAGAATCCTCCTATGGCTACACCTTC
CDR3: CASSQESSYGYTF

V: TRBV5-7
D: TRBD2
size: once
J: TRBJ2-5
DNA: TGTGCCAGCAGGGGGCGGGGGGGACCCCTAGAGACCCAGTACTTC
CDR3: CASRGRGGPLETQYF

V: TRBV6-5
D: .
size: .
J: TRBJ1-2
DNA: TGTGCCAGCAGTTACTCGCCCGGGGACTTTTTGGGCTACACCTTC
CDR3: CASSYSPGDFLGYTF

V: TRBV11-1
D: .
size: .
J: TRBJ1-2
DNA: TGTGCCAGCAGCAGCTGTCTTAAGGCTGGAAAGATCTATGGCTACACCTTC
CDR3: CASSSCLKAGKIYGYTF

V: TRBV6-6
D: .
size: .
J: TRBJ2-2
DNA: TGTGCCAGCAGAATCCGGGACCTCCGCGGGGAGCTGTTTTTT
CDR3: CASRIRDLRGELFF

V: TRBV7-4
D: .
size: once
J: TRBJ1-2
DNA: TGTGCCAGCAGCCGCACCAGGACAGAAAACTATGGCTACACCTTC
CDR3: CASSRTRTENYGYTF

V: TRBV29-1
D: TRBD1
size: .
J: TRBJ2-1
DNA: TGCAGCGTTGGACAGGGTATAACTAATGAGCAGTTCTTC
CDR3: CSVGQGITNEQFF

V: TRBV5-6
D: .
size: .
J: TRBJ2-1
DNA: TGTGCCAGCAGCTCCTGGGCAGCTTACAATGAGCAGTTCTTC
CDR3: CASSSWAAYNEQFF